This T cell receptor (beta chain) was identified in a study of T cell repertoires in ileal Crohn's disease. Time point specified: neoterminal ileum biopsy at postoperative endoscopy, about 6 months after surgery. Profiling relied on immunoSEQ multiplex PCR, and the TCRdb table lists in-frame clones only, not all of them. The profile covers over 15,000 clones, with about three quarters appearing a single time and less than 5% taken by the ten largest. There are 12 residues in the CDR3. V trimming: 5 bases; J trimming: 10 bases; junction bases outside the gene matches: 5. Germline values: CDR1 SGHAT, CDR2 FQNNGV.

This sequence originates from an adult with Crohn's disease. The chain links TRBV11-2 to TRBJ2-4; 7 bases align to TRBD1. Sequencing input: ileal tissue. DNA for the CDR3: TGTGCCAGCAGCCGATTACAGGGGATTCAGTACTTC. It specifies CASSRLQGIQYF.